Each of the 17 T cell receptor beta chains below was sequenced from the same sample in a study of blood T cell repertoires in COVID-19. The protocol was immunoSEQ multiplex PCR, while the TCRdb copy is restricted to in-frame clones and leaves out a portion. The table lists fewer than 40,000 clones, roughly 88% of them singletons, with roughly 30% in the top ten. The sample taken for sequencing was peripheral blood. The receptors were gathered from a man between 65 and 79 years old with active COVID-19.

This clone has just a few counts. The chain links TRBV19 to TRBJ2-1; TRBD2 aligns across 8 bases. The CDR3 is made up of 17 amino acids. The V segment lost 3 bases and the J segment 7 bases; nucleotides outside the gene matches: 14. CDR1 is LNHDA, CDR2 SQIVND, per germline (reference sequence). The CDR3 coding sequence is TGTGCCAGTAGTATGGCCGGGCGGGGGGCCGGGGAGAATGAGCAGTTCTTC. Translation gives CASSMAGRGAGENEQFF.

The V and J genes are TRBV6-6 and TRBJ2-7, with 10 bases lining up with TRBD1. Germline-derived CDR1 and CDR2 are MNHNY and SVGAGI (reference sequence). The CDR3 runs to 14 residues. The trim removed 7 bases at V and 4 bases at J, leaving 7 bases unmatched. The CDR3 protein is CASKYRDRGYEQYF. CDR3 in DNA: TGTGCCAGCAAATACCGGGACAGGGGTTACGAGCAGTACTTC.

This clone was found once. The CDR3 here is CASSPSMGATIYF. The CDR3, as DNA: TGTGCCAGCAGCCCATCGATGGGGGCCACCATATATTTT. The J gene is TRBJ1-3, the V gene TRBV5-6; tentatively, D is TRBD1 (6 bases). The CDR3 is 13 residues long. V was shortened by 4 bases and J by 9 bases, with 14 bases between the two germline ends. Per germline, CDR1 SGHDT and CDR2 YYEEEE. The complete variable domain, with remaining parts taken from reference TRBV5-6 and TRBJ1-3, reads DAGVTQSPTHLIKTRGQQVTLRCSPKSGHDTVSWYQQALGQGPQFIFQYYEEEERQRGNFPDRFSGHQFPNYSSELNVNALLLGDSALYLCASSPSMGATIYFGEGSWLTVV.

The chain joins TRBV28 to TRBJ2-1; 13 bases are shared with TRBD2. The J segment lost 15 bases and the V segment lost 7 bases, leaving 6 bases of the junction unmatched. CDR3 length: 12 residues. Germline values: CDR1 MDHEN, CDR2 SYDVKM. CDR3 DNA: TGTGCCAGCAAACTAGCGGGAGGGCAGGGGTTCTTC. Protein: CASKLAGGQGFF.

The rearrangement joins TRBV28 to TRBJ1-2, with D tentatively TRBD1 (5 bases). Trimming shortened V by 3 bases and J by 4 bases, and 15 bases separated the two germline ends. CDR3 length: 15 amino acids. Germline values: CDR1 MDHEN, CDR2 SYDVKM. CDR3 region: CASSFSDRATYGYTF. In nucleotides, the CDR3 is TGTGCCAGCAGTTTCTCAGACAGAGCTACCTATGGCTACACCTTC.

The table lists this clone with a few counts. The J gene is TRBJ2-7, the V gene TRBV10-1; TRBD1 matches at 7 bases. Germline trimming cut 2 bases from V and 3 bases from J; bases unmatched to any gene: 7. The CDR3 length is 15 residues. CDR1 WNHNN and CDR2 SYGVQD come from the germline V gene (reference sequence). The CDR3 DNA follows: TGCGCCAGCAGTGAGCAGACAGGGATCGACTACGAGCAGTACTTC. Translation: CASSEQTGIDYEQYF.

This chain joins TRBV5-1 and TRBJ2-5; perhaps TRBD1 as D (6 bases). The length of the CDR3 is 15 residues. Trimming left V 3 bases short and J 1 base short, with 13 bases between. Germline V gene lookup returns CDR1 SGHRS and CDR2 YFSETQ. Here the CDR3 reads CASSWVQGFQETQYF. The DNA for the CDR3 is TGCGCCAGCAGCTGGGTCCAGGGGTTCCAAGAGACCCAGTACTTC.

CDR3 region: CASSSYDRGLFYEQYF. CDR3 sequence (DNA): TGTGCCAGCAGTTCATATGACAGGGGGCTATTCTACGAGCAGTACTTC. The chain recombines TRBV28 with TRBJ2-7, with TRBD1 matching over 10 bases. Losses at the gene ends were 4 bases for V and 3 bases for J; bases not matched to a gene: 9. CDR3 length: 16 amino acids. Germline V gene data show CDR1 as MDHEN and CDR2 as SYDVKM.

The chain couples TRBV9 to TRBJ2-1, with 8 bases lining up with TRBD2. The V segment lost 0 bases and the J segment 5 bases; nucleotides outside the gene matches: 4. Germline V gene lookup returns CDR1 SGDLS and CDR2 YYNGEE. The CDR3 covers 15 residues. The DNA of the CDR3 is TGTGCCAGCAGCGTAGGACTAGCGTACCACAATGAGCAGTTCTTC. This encodes CASSVGLAYHNEQFF.

The V call is TRBV19, the J call TRBJ2-1; 7 bases agree with TRBD2. The CDR3 is 12 amino acids. The V and J ends lost 9 bases and 8 bases, in that order; junction bases with no gene match: 7. Germline-derived CDR1 and CDR2 are LNHDA and SQIVND (reference sequence). CDR3 amino acids: CASWGGGDEQFF. The CDR3 DNA reads as TGTGCCAGCTGGGGGGGAGGCGATGAGCAGTTCTTC. Filled out from reference TRBV19 and TRBJ2-1, the complete variable domain reads DGGITQSPKYLFRKEGQNVTLSCEQNLNHDAMYWYRQDPGQGLRLIYYSQIVNDFQKGDIAEGYSVSREKKESFPLTVTSAQKNPTAFYLCASWGGGDEQFFGPGTRLTVL.

As for this clone: Relative to the germline gene, one junction end is altered; a read error may explain this. The chain combines TRBV28 with TRBJ1-6, with D maybe TRBD1 (6 bases). Looked up from germline, CDR1 is MDHEN and CDR2 is SYDVKM. The CDR3 is 11 amino acids. CDR3 DNA sequence: TGTGCCAGCAGTTGGGTCGGGACAACTGACTTT. This sequence encodes CASSWVGTTDF. Filled out from reference TRBV28 and TRBJ1-6, the complete variable domain reads DVKVTQSSRYLVKRTGEKVFLECVQDMDHENMFWYRQDPGLGLRLIYFSYDVKMKEKGDIPEGYSVSREKKERFSLILESASTNQTSMYLCASSWVGTTDFGNGTRLTVT.

This clone was seen once. The V call is TRBV12-3 or TRBV12-4, the J call TRBJ2-2, with a possible D match to TRBD2 (6 bases). The CDR3 spans 13 residues. The ends were cut back, 8 bases at V and 3 bases at J, with 10 bases in the middle. The CDR3 protein is CASATRDTGELFF. The CDR3 region has the DNA TGTGCCAGCGCGACTAGAGACACCGGGGAGCTGTTTTTT.

V and J are TRBV7-2 and TRBJ1-5, with 8 bases matching TRBD1. The CDR3 loop spans 15 amino acids. V lost 3 bases, J lost 2 bases, and 3 bases stayed unmatched. Germline lookup yields CDR1 SGHTA and CDR2 FQGNSA. CDR3 protein: CASSFGQGRNQPQHF. CDR3 coding DNA: TGTGCCAGCAGCTTCGGACAGGGACGCAATCAGCCCCAGCATTTT.

This clone was seen once. The chain has TRBV4-3 and TRBJ2-3, with 7 bases identical to TRBD2. The CDR3 extends over 15 amino acids. CDR1 is LGHNA, CDR2 YSLEER, per germline. V lost 3 bases, J lost 7 bases, and 10 bases stayed unmatched. CDR3: CASSQARGGGYTQYF. The CDR3 DNA is TGCGCCAGCAGCCAGGCGCGGGGCGGGGGTTATACGCAGTATTTT.

The chain joins TRBV7-9 to TRBJ1-5; possibly TRBD1 for D (6 bases). V lost 1 base and J lost 1, with 20 bases in between. Germline CDR1 SEHNR, CDR2 FQNEAQ (reference sequence). The CDR3 has 19 residues. The CDR3 coding sequence is TGTGCCAGCAGCTTAGGAGGGGGAACAGGGAATGGCAGCAATCAGCCCCAGCATTTT. Translated, it gives CASSLGGGTGNGSNQPQHF.

The rearrangement joins TRBV30 to TRBJ1-1; 7 bases are a match to TRBD1. CDR3 size: 13 residues. The germline V gene has CDR1 GTSNPN and CDR2 SVGIG (reference sequence). V was pared by 8 bases and J by 4 bases, with 10 bases of the junction left unmatched. CDR3 region: CARTGGPLTEAFF. Written as DNA, the CDR3 is TGTGCCCGGACAGGAGGCCCTCTCACTGAAGCTTTCTTT. The full variable domain, rest sourced from reference TRBV30 and TRBJ1-1, is SQTIHQWPATLVQPVGSPLSLECTVEGTSNPNLYWYRQAAGRGLQLLFYSVGIGQISSEVPQNLSASRPQDRQFILSSKKLLLSDSGFYLCARTGGPLTEAFFGQGTRLTVV.

The chain recombines TRBV11-2 with TRBJ2-7; tentatively, D is TRBD2 (5 bases). From germline, CDR1 is SGHAT and CDR2 FQNNGV. Trimming took off 5 bases at V and 5 bases at J, with 7 bases between the two ends. The CDR3 sequence is 11 residues long. Here the CDR3 reads CASSLGDEQYF. DNA of the CDR3: TGTGCCAGCAGCCTGGGAGACGAGCAGTACTTC.